Included here is one T cell receptor (beta chain) sequence, with context. This record belongs to a study of T cell responses to AZD1222 COVID-19 vaccine. Generated by immunoSEQ multiplex PCR, the TCRdb table keeps only in-frame clones and is missing some. This table has roughly 180,000 clones, 91% appearing once. The CDR3 has 13 residues. Germline CDR1 is SGHRS and CDR2 is YFSETQ. Trimming pared 3 bases from V and 4 bases from J, leaving 10 bases between. This sample comprised peripheral blood, obtained 28 days after the second AZD1222 dose. The chain has TRBV5-1 and TRBJ1-2; the D gene is possibly TRBD1 (6 bases). This sequence was found in an adult who received the AZD1222 COVID-19 vaccine. The CDR3 DNA reads TGCGCCAGCAGCTGGGACAACACCTATGGCTACACCTTC. Amino acids: CASSWDNTYGYTF.